Below are 13 T cell receptor beta chains sequenced from a single sample in a study of identifying expanded T cells in peripheral blood. The repertoire was sequenced with immunoSEQ multiplex PCR; TCRdb's copy has only in-frame clones and lacks some. The repertoire includes about 100,000 clones, approximately 88% of them detected once, and 14% sits in the top ten. Sample: blood. The source of these receptors is a person aged 18-69 years in good health.

The chain joins TRBV6-5 to TRBJ2-7; D could derive from TRBD1 or TRBD2 (5 bases each). Looked up from germline, CDR1 is MNHEY and CDR2 is SVGAGI. This CDR3 region has 12 residues. Trimming pared 6 bases from V and 10 bases from J, leaving 16 bases between. The CDR3 reads CASSPGREIQYF. For the CDR3, the DNA is TGTGCCAGCAGCCCGGGACGGGAAATCCAGTACTTC.

This chain connects TRBV5-4 to TRBJ1-1; D possibly corresponds to TRBD1 (6 bases). This CDR3 region has 16 residues. Germline assignment: CDR1 SGHNT and CDR2 YYREEE (reference sequence). Trimming left V 4 bases short and J 1 base short, with 17 bases between. CDR3 nucleotides: TGTGCCAGCAGCCGTCAAGGTGGGGGGCCGAACACTGAAGCTTTCTTT. Translation: CASSRQGGGPNTEAFF.

The genes are TRBV19 and TRBJ2-4; D may be TRBD1 or TRBD2 (5 bases each). Germline lookup yields CDR1 LNHDA and CDR2 SQIVND (reference sequence). Trimming pared 7 bases from V and 3 bases from J, leaving 13 bases between. The CDR3 is 14 amino acids. CDR3 sequence (DNA): TGTGCCAGTACCCTTCAGGGAGACAAAAACATTCAGTACTTC. Translation gives CASTLQGDKNIQYF.

The rearrangement uses TRBV2 and TRBJ1-4; D is unclear. This CDR3 has 15 residues. V gave up 6 bases and J gave up 4 bases, with 15 bases separating them. CDR1 SNHLY and CDR2 FYNNEI come from the germline V gene. The CDR3 DNA reads TGTGCCAGCAGATTGGGCAGGCCGTTTAATGAAAAACTGTTTTTT. Its protein product is CASRLGRPFNEKLFF.

This clone was seen just once. The gene calls are TRBV11-2 and TRBJ1-5; unclear D gene. The CDR3 covers 12 residues. V lost 3 bases, J lost 9 bases, and 9 bases lay in between. CDR1 SGHAT and CDR2 FQNNGV come from the germline V gene. The CDR3 DNA reads as TGTGCCAGCAGCTTTAGACACCCGCCCCAGCATTTT. Translating gives CASSFRHPPQHF. The full variable domain, completed using reference TRBV11-2 and TRBJ1-5, is EAGVAQSPRYKIIEKRQSVAFWCNPISGHATLYWYQQILGQGPKLLIQFQNNGVVDDSQLPKDRFSAERLKGVDSTLKIQPAKLEDSAVYLCASSFRHPPQHFGDGTRLSIL.

This chain joins TRBV9 and TRBJ1-4; no reliable D call. Trimming pared 4 bases from V and 8 bases from J, leaving 9 bases between. This CDR3 is built from 12 residues. Germline V CDR1 and CDR2: SGDLS, YYNGEE. The CDR3 nucleotides are TGTGCCAGCAGCCCCAGTGGGGAAAAACTGTTTTTT. Protein: CASSPSGEKLFF.

The chain recombines TRBV11-2 with TRBJ2-7; tentative D call: TRBD2 (5 bases). The length of the CDR3 is 18 residues. CDR1 and CDR2 (germline): SGHAT, FQNNGV. Trimming pared 3 bases from V and 5 bases from J, leaving 26 bases between. CDR3 region: CASSFDPSGFAGSDEQYF. The CDR3 coding sequence is TGTGCCAGCAGCTTCGACCCCTCTGGTTTCGCGGGTTCTGACGAGCAGTACTTC.

The chain is built from TRBV29-1 and TRBJ1-4, with no clear D. The length of the CDR3 is 13 residues. The germline V and J ends were trimmed by 1 base and 0 bases, with 3 bases remaining between them. Germline loops: CDR1 SQVTM, CDR2 ANQGSEA. The DNA of the CDR3 is TGCAGCGTTGAAGTTGCAACTAATGAAAAACTGTTTTTT. It yields the protein CSVEVATNEKLFF.

The chain combines TRBV19 with TRBJ2-7, with 8 bases lining up with TRBD2. From germline, CDR1 is LNHDA and CDR2 SQIVND (reference sequence). V was clipped by 3 bases and J by 6 bases; unmatched bases: 10. The length of the CDR3 is 15 residues. For the CDR3, the DNA is TGTGCCAGTAGTATGGAAACTAGCGGTACCACCGAGCAGTACTTC. Protein sequence: CASSMETSGTTEQYF. Drawing the rest from reference TRBV19 and TRBJ2-7, the complete variable domain is DGGITQSPKYLFRKEGQNVTLSCEQNLNHDAMYWYRQDPGQGLRLIYYSQIVNDFQKGDIAEGYSVSREKKESFPLTVTSAQKNPTAFYLCASSMETSGTTEQYFGPGTRLTVT.

The chain has TRBV7-3 and TRBJ2-3; TRBD1 agrees at 7 bases. After removal of 5 bases from V and 1 base from J, the junction contained 3 bases not matched to a gene. The CDR3 runs 14 residues. Germline CDR1 is SGHTA and CDR2 is FQGTGA. CDR3 sequence reads: CASSLTGRTDTQYF. The CDR3 DNA follows: TGTGCCAGCAGCCTGACAGGGCGCACAGATACGCAGTATTTT.

The chain joins TRBV6-5 to TRBJ1-1, with 9 bases identical to TRBD1. Germline CDR1 MNHEY, CDR2 SVGAGI. There are 11 residues in the CDR3. This chain's CDR3 is CESRDRVNAFF. The CDR3 DNA reads as TGTGAGTCCCGGGACAGGGTTAACGCTTTCTTT.

The V and J genes are TRBV25-1 and TRBJ2-1; D call uncertain. This CDR3 spans 13 amino acids. Germline V gene sequence: CDR1 MGHDK, CDR2 SYGVNS. Trimming stripped 2 bases from V and 8 bases from J, with 10 bases between. The CDR3 coding sequence is TGTGCCAGCAGTGAACCAGACTGGGATGAGCAGTTCTTC. It specifies CASSEPDWDEQFF.

This chain connects TRBV2 to TRBJ2-7; tentative D call: TRBD2 (5 bases). Germline-derived CDR1 and CDR2 are SNHLY and FYNNEI. V dropped 7 bases and J dropped 6 bases, with 13 bases sitting between them. CDR3 length: 12 residues. CDR3 region: CASNGEGFEQYF. The CDR3 DNA reads as TGTGCCAGCAACGGGGAAGGGTTCGAGCAGTACTTC.